Sequencing of this TCR beta chain was carried out in a study of blood T cell repertoires in COVID-19. As for the study in general: Some COVID-19 samples were acute and others convalescent; all came from the United States, Italy and Spain. The cDNA or gDNA used as material had been derived from T cells, B-cell-depleted T cells, or PBMCs.

Some clones are missing from TCRdb's copy, which holds only in-frame ones; the method was immunoSEQ multiplex PCR. Of 200,000 to 250,000 clones listed, approximately 82% are singletons. Germline V gene data show CDR1 as MGHRA and CDR2 as YSYEKL. J lost 6 bases, V lost 4 bases, and 9 bases had no gene match. The CDR3 loop spans 16 amino acids. Assignments of participants to cohorts depended upon their own reported clinical history. This chain uses TRBV4-1 with TRBJ2-7; 13 nucleotides match TRBD2. This receptor was obtained from a middle-aged man who had recovered from COVID-19. Material for sequencing was PBMCs or T cells enriched from blood (not recorded which). This chain's CDR3 is CASSPSLAGGPGEQYF. The CDR3 nucleotides read TGCGCCAGCAGCCCTTCACTAGCGGGGGGGCCGGGCGAGCAGTACTTC.